Listed here are 21 T cell receptor beta chains from one sample, sequenced in a study of blood T cell repertoires in COVID-19. TCRdb's copy holds only in-frame clones and misses some; the assay was immunoSEQ multiplex PCR. The sample yields 30,000 or so clones, 89% seen once. Sample: peripheral blood. Receptor source: a human donor in a cohort sampled during active COVID-19.

V is TRBV5-5 and J is TRBJ2-1; TRBD2 is a possible D gene (6 bases). This CDR3 has 16 residues. The germline V gene encodes CDR1 SGHKS and CDR2 YYEKEE (reference sequence). The V gene lost 2 bases and the J gene lost 1 base, with 13 bases spanning the gap. The CDR3 region has the DNA TGTGCCAGCAGCTTTGACGGGGAGGAATCCTACAATGAGCAGTTCTTC. Translation: CASSFDGEESYNEQFF.

The rearrangement uses TRBV6-2 or TRBV6-3 and TRBJ2-3; a weak D match, TRBD1 (5 bases). The germline V gene has CDR1 MNHEY and CDR2 SVGEGT. This CDR3 has 14 residues. Trimming removed 5 bases from V and 0 bases from J, with 9 bases in between. CDR3 bases: TGTGCCAGCAGTGGACAAACCAGCACAGATACGCAGTATTTT. Translating gives CASSGQTSTDTQYF.

This sequence joins TRBV2 and TRBJ1-1; TRBD1 aligns across 7 bases. Trimming cost V 6 bases and J 1 base; bases outside gene matches: 2. The germline gives CDR1 SNHLY, CDR2 FYNNEI. The CDR3 totals 13 residues. The CDR3 nucleotides are TGTGCCAGCAGAGGGGGCGCGAACACTGAAGCTTTCTTT. The encoded protein is CASRGGANTEAFF.

In this sample, this clone turned up a few times. V is TRBV10-3 and J is TRBJ2-3; 8 positions agree with TRBD2. The V segment lost 0 bases and the J segment 1 base; nucleotides outside the gene matches: 6. Germline CDR1 ENHRY, CDR2 SYGVKD. The CDR3 covers 17 residues. DNA for the CDR3: TGTGCCATCAGTGAGTCTTTTAGCGGGGCCCGCACAGATACGCAGTATTTT. Translation gives CAISESFSGARTDTQYF.

In its sample, this clone was seen once. CDR3 residues: CASSQVGRGSYNEQFF. Here the CDR3 DNA reads TGTGCCAGCAGCCAAGTGGGCAGGGGTTCCTACAATGAGCAGTTCTTC. The chain uses TRBV3-1 (or the pseudogene TRBV3-2) and TRBJ2-1, with D perhaps matching TRBD1 (6 bases). Germline loops: CDR1 LGHDT, CDR2 YNNKEL (reference sequence). The length of the CDR3 is 16 residues. Trimming left V 1 base short and J 1 base short, with 11 bases between.

The chain combines TRBV5-6 with TRBJ2-7, with a tentative D call TRBD2 (5 bases). Trimming stripped 5 bases from V and 6 bases from J, with 12 bases between. Germline V gene sequence: CDR1 SGHDT, CDR2 YYEEEE. The CDR3 is 12 amino acids. DNA for the CDR3: TGTGCCAGCAGTCCCACCGGGGTCGAGCAGTACTTC. This encodes CASSPTGVEQYF.

This chain links TRBV5-1 with TRBJ1-1, with TRBD1 identical over 7 bases. This CDR3 is 14 amino acids long. V lost 7 bases to trimming and J lost 4 bases; unmatched junction nucleotides: 10. Per the germline V gene, CDR1 is SGHRS and CDR2 is YFSETQ. In DNA, the CDR3 is TGCGCCAGCGATACGACAGGGAAGGGCACTGAAGCTTTCTTT. Protein sequence: CASDTTGKGTEAFF.

The chain employs TRBV7-2 and TRBJ1-2, with 7 bases aligning to TRBD1. The CDR3 has 14 amino acids. The germline CDR1 and CDR2 sequences are SGHTA and FQGNSA. V shed 3 bases and J 8 bases; nucleotides not matched to a gene: 9. CDR3 loop: CASSFGQDVYGYTF. The CDR3, as DNA: TGTGCCAGCAGCTTCGGACAGGATGTATACGGCTACACCTTC.

The V and J genes are TRBV2 and TRBJ2-7, with D possibly being TRBD1 (8 bases). The CDR3 runs to 13 residues. V was shortened by 11 bases and J by 5 bases, with 19 bases between the two germline ends. Germline CDR1 is SNHLY and CDR2 is FYNNEI. CDR3 amino acids: CACRNRGGHEQYF. The CDR3 DNA sequence: TGTGCCTGTCGGAACAGGGGGGGGCACGAGCAGTACTTC.

This chain uses TRBV19 with TRBJ2-1, with a tentative D call TRBD2 (6 bases). This CDR3 comprises 13 residues. Germline lookup yields CDR1 LNHDA and CDR2 SQIVND (reference sequence). Deletions cut 3 bases from V and 8 bases from J, with 11 bases between. CDR3 coding DNA: TGTGCCAGTAGTATTCGGGCGGGGCATGAGCAGTTCTTC. It specifies CASSIRAGHEQFF.

The chain is built from TRBV7-2 and TRBJ1-2, with 8 bases aligning to TRBD1. V dropped 1 base and J dropped 7; count of bases not matched to a gene: 5. The germline CDR1 and CDR2 sequences are SGHTA and FQGNSA. The CDR3 covers 14 residues. The CDR3 is CASSLGDRTGGYTF. The CDR3 DNA is TGTGCCAGCAGCTTAGGGGACAGGACCGGTGGCTACACCTTC.

The V and J genes are TRBV9 and TRBJ1-2; no clear D. The CDR3 is made up of 14 amino acids. The V gene lost 4 bases and the J gene lost 4 bases, with 14 bases spanning the gap. Germline CDR1 and CDR2: SGDLS and YYNGEE. Here the CDR3 DNA reads TGTGCCAGCAGCCCTCTGCAGGCGGGCTATGGCTACACCTTC. Translated: CASSPLQAGYGYTF.

This sequence joins TRBV11-2 and TRBJ2-5; the D is unclear. V dropped 5 bases and J dropped 3 bases, with 10 bases sitting between them. CDR1 is SGHAT, CDR2 FQNNGV, per germline. The CDR3 sequence is 13 residues long. CDR3 residues: CASSLSTEETQYF. CDR3 DNA: TGTGCCAGCAGCCTAAGCACGGAAGAGACCCAGTACTTC.

The chain combines TRBV7-8 with TRBJ1-1; D is possibly TRBD1 (5 bases). This CDR3 has 14 residues. V lost 10 bases and J 1 base, leaving 16 bases between the germline ends. The germline CDR1 and CDR2 sequences are SGHVS and FQNEAQ. CDR3 in amino acids: CATITGRANTEAFF. The CDR3 nucleotides are TGTGCCACAATAACAGGCCGCGCGAACACTGAAGCTTTCTTT. Complete variable domain (other parts from reference TRBV7-8 and TRBJ1-1): GAGVSQSPRYKVAKRGQDVALRCDPISGHVSLFWYQQALGQGPEFLTYFQNEAQLDKSGLPSDRFFAERPEGSVSTLKIQRTQQEDSAVYLCATITGRANTEAFFGQGTRLTVV.

The gene calls are TRBV11-3 and TRBJ2-2; D is uncertain. From germline, CDR1 is SGHNT and CDR2 YENEEA. The CDR3 runs to 12 residues. Trimming stripped 4 bases from V and 2 bases from J, with 2 bases between. As DNA, the CDR3 is TGTGCCAGCAGCTCTAACACCGGGGAGCTGTTTTTT. This codes for CASSSNTGELFF.

The gene calls are TRBV5-4 and TRBJ1-1; D possibly corresponds to TRBD1 (5 bases). The CDR3 is 15 amino acids. The germline CDR1 and CDR2 sequences are SGHNT and YYREEE (reference sequence). The germline V and J ends were trimmed by 1 base and 1 base, with 11 bases remaining between them. The CDR3 region is CASSLYGGWNTEAFF. CDR3 in DNA: TGTGCCAGCAGCTTGTACGGGGGATGGAACACTGAAGCTTTCTTT.

This chain uses TRBV14 with TRBJ2-1; TRBD2 aligns across 8 bases. J was trimmed by 4 bases and V by 4 bases; bases with no gene match: 6. CDR3 length: 15 residues. Germline V lookup: CDR1 SGHDN, CDR2 FVKESK. CDR3 protein: CASSPLRGAYNEQFF. CDR3 in DNA: TGTGCCAGCAGCCCTCTGCGGGGGGCTTACAATGAGCAGTTCTTC.

The genes are TRBV7-9 and TRBJ2-5; 10 bases are a match to TRBD1. The germline gives CDR1 SEHNR, CDR2 FQNEAQ (reference sequence). This CDR3 is built from 13 residues. With V trimmed by 9 bases and J by 5 bases, 6 bases remained unmatched. CDR3 residues: CASDRGRIETQYF. The CDR3 nucleotides read TGTGCCAGTGACAGGGGGCGGATTGAGACCCAGTACTTC. Looking up the rest from reference TRBV7-9 and TRBJ2-5 gives the full variable domain: DTGVSQNPRHKITKRGQNVTFRCDPISEHNRLYWYRQTLGQGPEFLTYFQNEAQLEKSRLLSDRFSAERPKGSFSTLEIQRTEQGDSAMYLCASDRGRIETQYFGPGTRLLVL.

The chain couples TRBV5-1 to TRBJ2-3, with 7 bases that match TRBD1. The CDR3 contains 15 residues. V trimming: 5 bases; J trimming: 2 bases; junction bases outside the gene matches: 8. CDR1 is SGHRS and CDR2 is YFSETQ in the germline V gene. This CDR3 is CASRSWDRSTDTQYF. The CDR3 coding sequence is TGCGCCAGCAGATCATGGGACAGATCCACAGATACGCAGTATTTT.

V and J are TRBV6-1 and TRBJ2-3, with 12 bases aligning to TRBD2. CDR3 size: 14 residues. From germline, CDR1 is MNHNS and CDR2 SASEGT. V trimming: 5 bases; J trimming: 6 bases; junction bases outside the gene matches: 3. DNA of the CDR3: TGTGCCAGCAGTTTCGGGACTAGCGGGGATACGCAGTATTTT. It is translated as CASSFGTSGDTQYF.

The V gene is TRBV19, the J gene TRBJ2-7; the D gene is possibly TRBD1 (6 bases). The CDR3 totals 13 residues. CDR1 is LNHDA, CDR2 SQIVND, per germline (reference sequence). With 4 bases removed from V and 2 bases from J, the gap between germline ends came to 9 bases. The CDR3 protein is CASSTSGAYEQYF. CDR3 nucleotides: TGTGCCAGTAGTACGTCAGGGGCCTACGAGCAGTACTTC.